The rows below give T cell receptor beta chains drawn from one sample of a study of CD8 T cells in Susac syndrome. TCRdb re-derived calls from the immunoSEQ multiplex PCR reads in MiXCR, one entry per CDR3 protein. The data hold about 120,000 distinct CDR3 sequences, with just under 95% observed a single time. The source material was CD8+ T cells from PBMCs. The receptor source for this set is a human donor in good health. Each CDR3 is given with its conserved first and last residue. The order of the fields is CDR3 DNA, CDR3 protein, V gene, J gene, D gene. D genes are given only for firm matches.

CDR3 DNA: TGTGCCAGCGGAGCTTGGAGGCTTAACCAAGAGACCCAGTACTTC
CDR3 protein: CASGAWRLNQETQYF
V gene: TRBV5-6
J gene: TRBJ2-5
D gene: NA

CDR3 DNA: TGTGCCAGCAGCTTTCGTCCGGGAGGGATGACCGGGGAGCTGTTTTTT
CDR3 protein: CASSFRPGGMTGELFF
V gene: TRBV7-2
J gene: TRBJ2-2
D gene: TRBD2

CDR3 DNA: TGTGCCAGCAGCTTAATCTCTCGGGACGAGCAGTACTTC
CDR3 protein: CASSLISRDEQYF
V gene: TRBV7-9
J gene: TRBJ2-7
D gene: NA

CDR3 DNA: TGTGCCAGCGCTAGAGAGGGCAATCAGCCCCAGCATTTT
CDR3 protein: CASAREGNQPQHF
V gene: TRBV2
J gene: TRBJ1-5
D gene: NA

CDR3 DNA: TGTGCCTGGAGCCGAAAAGGTTCCGGGGCCAACGTCCTGACTTTC
CDR3 protein: CAWSRKGSGANVLTF
V gene: TRBV30
J gene: TRBJ2-6
D gene: NA

CDR3 DNA: TGTGCCAGTAAGGGGACTGAAGCTTTCTTT
CDR3 protein: CASKGTEAFF
V gene: TRBV19
J gene: TRBJ1-1
D gene: NA

CDR3 DNA: TGTGCCAGCAGCCCTCCGGACAGTACGGGCAAGGAGACCCAGTACTTC
CDR3 protein: CASSPPDSTGKETQYF
V gene: TRBV7-2
J gene: TRBJ2-5
D gene: NA

CDR3 DNA: TGTGCCAGTAGTTACGGGACAGGGCCCGCTTCTAACTATGGCTACACCTTC
CDR3 protein: CASSYGTGPASNYGYTF
V gene: TRBV19
J gene: TRBJ1-2
D gene: TRBD1

CDR3 DNA: TGCAGCGTTGCCTTTTCTAACTATGGCTACACCTTC
CDR3 protein: CSVAFSNYGYTF
V gene: TRBV29-1
J gene: TRBJ1-2
D gene: NA

CDR3 DNA: TGTGCCAGCAGCGCCTCGGGGACTGAAGCTTTCTTT
CDR3 protein: CASSASGTEAFF
V gene: TRBV28
J gene: TRBJ1-1
D gene: NA

CDR3 DNA: TGTGCCAGCAGTTATGAGGCTAGGGGGGACAATGAGCAGTTCTTC
CDR3 protein: CASSYEARGDNEQFF
V gene: TRBV6-5
J gene: TRBJ2-1
D gene: NA

CDR3 DNA: TGCGCCAGCAGCTTGACGGACGTAGCATACAATGAGCAGTTCTTC
CDR3 protein: CASSLTDVAYNEQFF
V gene: TRBV5-1
J gene: TRBJ2-1
D gene: NA

CDR3 DNA: TGTGCCAGCAGCTCCCTAGCGGGGGCCCCCTACGAGCAGTACTTC
CDR3 protein: CASSSLAGAPYEQYF
V gene: TRBV13
J gene: TRBJ2-7
D gene: TRBD2

CDR3 DNA: TGTGCCGCTTCTCCGGGACAGGGGCCCTACAATGAGCAGTTCTTC
CDR3 protein: CAASPGQGPYNEQFF
V gene: TRBV15
J gene: TRBJ2-1
D gene: TRBD1